This is a list of T cell receptor beta chains from one sample in a study of blood T cell repertoires in COVID-19. Generated by immunoSEQ multiplex PCR, the TCRdb table keeps only in-frame clones and is missing some. The profile shows approximately 530,000 clones, roughly 89% of them singletons. Input material: peripheral blood. These receptor sequences come from a woman between 50 and 59 years old with COVID-19, enrolled during active disease. Each CDR3 is given with its conserved first and last residue. Fields, in order: D gene, J gene, clone size, V gene, CDR3 DNA, CDR3 protein. The D gene is left open where the match is weak. Not every row has a clone size; where given, it reads once, few, many or a size class.

NA | TRBJ1-4 | NA | TRBV27 | TGTGCCAGCAGCAAAACAGGGTTAACTAATGAAAAACTGTTTTTT | CASSKTGLTNEKLFF
NA | TRBJ2-4 | NA | TRBV6-2/TRBV6-3 | TGTGCCAGCAGTGACATAGCGGTCCGGAACATTCAGTACTTC | CASSDIAVRNIQYF
NA | TRBJ2-7 | NA | TRBV19 | TGTGCCAGTAGTTCAGGGGGGTCTTCCTACGAGCAGTACTTC | CASSSGGSSYEQYF
NA | TRBJ2-1 | NA | TRBV28 | TGTGCCAGCACCTTATATAGCGGTAGCTCCTACAATGAGCAGTTCTTC | CASTLYSGSSYNEQFF
NA | TRBJ2-7 | NA | TRBV21-1 | TGTGCCAGCAGCACCGTACAGGTTTCCTACGAGCAGTACTTC | CASSTVQVSYEQYF
NA | TRBJ2-5 | once | TRBV6-1 | TGTGCCAGCAGTGAAGCCTCGGAGACCCAGTACTTC | CASSEASETQYF
NA | TRBJ1-1 | NA | TRBV6-1 | TGTGCCAGCAGTGAATTGGACAGAGCTTTCTTT | CASSELDRAFF
NA | TRBJ1-4 | NA | TRBV29-1 | TGCAGCGTTGAAGGGGGAGCGGGTGAAAAACTGTTTTTT | CSVEGGAGEKLFF
NA | TRBJ2-3 | NA | TRBV11-3 | TGTGCCAGCAGCAGTTCGGGACTTAGCACAGATACGCAGTATTTT | CASSSSGLSTDTQYF
TRBD1 | TRBJ1-2 | NA | TRBV10-2 | TGCGCCAGCAATACAGGGGGCCTAGCTAACTATGGCTACACCTTC | CASNTGGLANYGYTF
NA | TRBJ1-2 | NA | TRBV10-2 | TGCGCCAGCTCCTACTCAGGGGATGGCTACACCTTC | CASSYSGDGYTF